Only a few counts were recorded for the clone carrying this TCR beta chain. What it recognizes is unknown. Through template switching, a universal primer site was introduced, and the cDNA contained unique molecular identifiers. A single record per CDR3 protein comes from TCRdb applying MiXCR to the 5' RACE reads. Altogether just over 450,000 distinct CDR3 sequences are present, 14% being singletons, with the ten largest covering roughly 0.5%. These data belong to a study of identical twins. Study findings and constraints: With abundant cord blood beta clonotypes, insertions were fewer; memory repertoires showed no such pattern. Out-of-frame alpha sequences shared by twins were enriched for low generation probability.

The CDR3 sequence is 15 residues long. The germline gives CDR1 DFQATT, CDR2 SNEGSKA (reference sequence). The J segment lost 7 bases and the V segment lost 0 bases, leaving 11 bases of the junction unmatched. This sample also belongs to another study, concerning yellow fever vaccine responses in identical twins.

The sample comprised CD4+ T cells sorted from blood. The TCR originated in a woman younger than 30 in good health. V gene TRBV20-1 combines with J gene TRBJ1-2, with TRBD1 identical over 7 bases. Here the CDR3 reads CSARDPETGNGGYTF. The DNA for the CDR3 is TGCAGTGCTAGAGATCCCGAGACAGGGAACGGTGGCTACACCTTC.